A selection of T cell receptor beta chains follows, all from one sample in a study of OX40 agonist ivuxolimab in advanced cancers. TCRdb's copy holds only in-frame clones and misses some; the assay was immunoSEQ multiplex PCR. The sample lists approximately 70,000 clones; under 95% were seen once. Source: CD4+ or CD8+ T cells sorted from blood, taken in a trial of the OX40 agonist ivuxolimab. These receptor sequences come from an adult with an advanced solid tumor such as melanoma, head and neck, liver or kidney cancer. Each CDR3 is given with its conserved first and last residue. The D gene is left open where the match is weak. The size entry is marked missing in some rows and otherwise reads once, few, many or a size class.

V: TRBV7-9
J: TRBJ2-2
size: -
D: -
DNA: TGTGCCAGCAGTATGGAGAGGGGGAGGAGCGGGGAGCTGTTTTTT
CDR3: CASSMERGRSGELFF

V: TRBV9
J: TRBJ2-7
size: -
D: -
DNA: TGTGCCAGCAGCAAAGACAGCGTCTCCTACGAGCAGTACTTC
CDR3: CASSKDSVSYEQYF

V: TRBV4-1
J: TRBJ2-1
size: -
D: -
DNA: TGCGCCAGCAGCCAAGAAAGGACAGTCGGCTACAATGAGCAGTTCTTC
CDR3: CASSQERTVGYNEQFF

V: TRBV4-3
J: TRBJ1-1
size: -
D: TRBD1
DNA: TGCGCCAGCAGCCCCGGGGACAGGACGTATGAAGCTTTCTTT
CDR3: CASSPGDRTYEAFF

V: TRBV29-1
J: TRBJ1-4
size: -
D: -
DNA: TGCAGCGCCATTAATGATGAAAAACTGTTTTTT
CDR3: CSAINDEKLFF

V: TRBV19
J: TRBJ2-1
size: -
D: -
DNA: TGTGCCAGTAGTCCCGGGACAATCAATGAGCAGTTCTTC
CDR3: CASSPGTINEQFF

V: TRBV4-3
J: TRBJ2-1
size: -
D: -
DNA: TGCGCCAGCAGCCAAGATCTATTAGGGGTGGATAAGGGTGAGCAGTTCTTC
CDR3: CASSQDLLGVDKGEQFF

V: TRBV6-6
J: TRBJ2-7
size: -
D: -
DNA: TGTGCCAGCAGTTACTCGAACGAGCAGTACTTC
CDR3: CASSYSNEQYF

V: TRBV6-5
J: TRBJ2-7
size: -
D: TRBD2
DNA: TGTGCCACCTTAGCGGGGACCTACGAGCAGTACTTC
CDR3: CATLAGTYEQYF

V: TRBV16
J: TRBJ1-1
size: -
D: TRBD1
DNA: TGTGCCAGCACCCAGGGGGCTAACTCTGAAGCTTTCTTT
CDR3: CASTQGANSEAFF

V: TRBV7-8
J: TRBJ2-7
size: -
D: TRBD2
DNA: TGTGCCAGCAGCTTAGAGACTAGCGAGTACGAGCAGTACTTC
CDR3: CASSLETSEYEQYF

V: TRBV5-4
J: TRBJ2-2
size: -
D: -
DNA: TGTGCCAGCAGCTTGGAGGCGGGACGGGGCACGAGCGGGGAGCTGTTTTTT
CDR3: CASSLEAGRGTSGELFF

V: TRBV25-1
J: TRBJ2-3
size: -
D: -
DNA: TGTGCCAGCAGTGACGGCTCCCCCACAGATACGCAGTATTTT
CDR3: CASSDGSPTDTQYF

V: TRBV6-5
J: TRBJ2-7
size: -
D: TRBD1
DNA: TGTGCCAGCAGTTACTCCGGGACAGGGGCAGACGAGCAGTACTTC
CDR3: CASSYSGTGADEQYF

V: TRBV4-2
J: TRBJ2-7
size: -
D: -
DNA: TGTGCCAGCAGCCTGGACACCTACGAGCAGTACTTC
CDR3: CASSLDTYEQYF

V: TRBV4-3
J: TRBJ1-1
size: -
D: TRBD1
DNA: TGCGCCAGCAGCCAAGTCCCCGGGACAGGGGGAATGAACACTGAAGCTTTCTTT
CDR3: CASSQVPGTGGMNTEAFF

V: TRBV19
J: TRBJ2-1
size: once
D: TRBD2
DNA: TGTGCCAGTAGCCCTTTCGGGGCGGGGGCCTACAATGAGCAGTTCTTC
CDR3: CASSPFGAGAYNEQFF

V: TRBV7-9
J: TRBJ1-1
size: -
D: TRBD1
DNA: TGTGCCAGCAGCCCCGGGAGACAGGGGGCGAGCACTGAAGCTTTCTTT
CDR3: CASSPGRQGASTEAFF

V: TRBV5-4
J: TRBJ2-7
size: -
D: -
DNA: TGTGCCAGCAGCTTGGGACTCGGGGGCCCCTACGAGCAGTACTTC
CDR3: CASSLGLGGPYEQYF

V: TRBV27
J: TRBJ2-7
size: -
D: TRBD1
DNA: TGTGCCAGCAGTTTGGCCGGGACAGGTACCTACGAGCAGTACTTC
CDR3: CASSLAGTGTYEQYF

V: TRBV5-6
J: TRBJ2-5
size: -
D: -
DNA: TGTGCCAGCAGCAGTAAAGATCAGGGGTGGGAGACCCAGTACTTC
CDR3: CASSSKDQGWETQYF

V: TRBV28
J: TRBJ1-1
size: -
D: -
DNA: TGTGCCACTGCCGGGCGGATGAACACTGAAGCTTTCTTT
CDR3: CATAGRMNTEAFF

V: TRBV9
J: TRBJ2-3
size: -
D: TRBD2
DNA: TGTGCCAGCAGCGTAGATCCGGGACTAGCTGGCACAGATACGCAGTATTTT
CDR3: CASSVDPGLAGTDTQYF

V: TRBV19
J: TRBJ2-7
size: -
D: -
DNA: TGTGCCAGTAGTATTGGTCCTGGAAACTACGAGCAGTACTTC
CDR3: CASSIGPGNYEQYF

V: TRBV19
J: TRBJ1-1
size: -
D: -
DNA: TGTGCCAGTAGTACCACCGGCGTTTCTGAAGCTTTCTTT
CDR3: CASSTTGVSEAFF

V: TRBV27
J: TRBJ2-7
size: -
D: TRBD1
DNA: TGTGTCGCGGGACAGGGCTTCCACGAGCAGTACTTC
CDR3: CVAGQGFHEQYF

V: TRBV25-1
J: TRBJ2-1
size: -
D: -
DNA: TGTGCCAGCAGTGAAGGGTTGGAGCAGTTCTTC
CDR3: CASSEGLEQFF

V: TRBV7-3
J: TRBJ2-2
size: -
D: -
DNA: TGTGCCAGCAGCTTAAGTCCCGGGGAGCTGTTTTTT
CDR3: CASSLSPGELFF

V: TRBV7-2
J: TRBJ2-7
size: -
D: -
DNA: TGTGCCAGCAGCCTGGGATTTTCCTACGAGCAGTACTTC
CDR3: CASSLGFSYEQYF

V: TRBV19
J: TRBJ2-2
size: once
D: -
DNA: TGTGCCAGTAGTATTTCAGGGGCCGGGGAGCTGTTTTTT
CDR3: CASSISGAGELFF

V: TRBV19
J: TRBJ1-1
size: -
D: -
DNA: TGTGCCAGTAGTATCACGTTCCCGAACACTGAAGCTTTCTTT
CDR3: CASSITFPNTEAFF

V: TRBV6-6
J: TRBJ2-7
size: -
D: -
DNA: TGTGCCAGCAGTTACATTGGCCCCACCTACGAGCAGTACTTC
CDR3: CASSYIGPTYEQYF

V: TRBV6-5
J: TRBJ1-1
size: -
D: -
DNA: TGTGCCAGCAGCTACGGACAGTTGAACACTGAAGCTTTCTTT
CDR3: CASSYGQLNTEAFF